The 28 T cell receptor beta chains in this list originate from one sample, sequenced in a study of T cell changes during pregnancy in multiple sclerosis. Measured with immunoSEQ multiplex PCR; TCRdb has only the in-frame clones, and not every one. The table shows about 27,000 clones, with 88% occurring only once. Source: CD8+ T cells from peripheral blood mononuclear cells, taken in the second trimester of pregnancy. The receptor set was obtained from a female donor with multiple sclerosis, enrolled in a pregnancy study.

Remarks on this clone: The same CDR3 arises from other DNA sequences in this sample as well. The chain recombines TRBV4-2 with TRBJ2-3, with 10 bases that match TRBD2. The trim removed 0 bases at V and 1 base at J, leaving 1 base unmatched. The CDR3 length is 16 residues. The germline V gene encodes CDR1 LGHNA and CDR2 YNFKEQ. The CDR3 sequence is CASSQDLAGGTDTQYF. In DNA form, the CDR3 reads TGTGCCAGCAGCCAAGATCTAGCGGGGGGCACAGATACGCAGTATTTT.

CDR3: CASSLYPSSSGHTQYF. CDR3 sequence (DNA): TGTGCCAGCAGCTTATACCCGTCTAGCTCGGGCCATACGCAGTATTTT. The rearrangement links TRBV7-8 to TRBJ2-3, with a tentative D call TRBD2 (5 bases). Germline V gene lookup returns CDR1 SGHVS and CDR2 FQNEAQ. This CDR3 is built from 16 residues. Between the trimmed V and J ends, which lost 2 bases and 7 bases, there was a span of 19 bases.

The chain is built from TRBV7-2 and TRBJ2-1; 9 bases match TRBD1. This CDR3 comprises 14 residues. Trimming took 2 bases from V and 9 from J; bases not matched to a gene: 5. Germline V gene data show CDR1 as SGHTA and CDR2 as FQGNSA. Here the CDR3 reads CASSLWDRETEQFF. The DNA for the CDR3 is TGTGCCAGCAGCTTATGGGACAGGGAGACTGAGCAGTTCTTC.

The chain carries TRBV28 and TRBJ1-1; D might be TRBD1 (5 bases). Germline V gene sequence: CDR1 MDHEN, CDR2 SYDVKM. This CDR3 comprises 16 residues. The V gene lost 8 bases and the J gene lost 0 bases, with 19 bases spanning the gap. The CDR3 here is CASLAPSDSMNTEAFF. For the CDR3, the DNA is TGTGCCAGCTTAGCCCCCTCCGACAGCATGAACACTGAAGCTTTCTTT.

Here the CDR3 DNA reads TGTGCCACCAGCAGAGATTTCGGGGTTCGGAACACCGGGGAGCTGTTTTTT. Amino acids: CATSRDFGVRNTGELFF. The chain has TRBV15 and TRBJ2-2; TRBD2 is a possible D gene (5 bases). Trimming pared 0 bases from V and 1 base from J, leaving 12 bases between. CDR3 length: 17 residues. Germline V CDR1 and CDR2: LNHNV, YYDKDF (reference sequence).

This chain connects TRBV11-3 to TRBJ1-1; no definite D call. Germline CDR1 is SGHNT and CDR2 is YENEEA. The CDR3 has 13 residues. V was cut by 3 bases and J by 1 base, with 6 bases left in between. CDR3 residues: CASSLGGNTEAFF. The CDR3 bases are TGTGCCAGCAGCTTGGGAGGGAACACTGAAGCTTTCTTT. The variable domain in full, with the rest retrieved from reference TRBV11-3 and TRBJ1-1, is EAGVVQSPRYKIIEKKQPVAFWCNPISGHNTLYWYLQNLGQGPELLIRYENEEAVDDSQLPKDRFSAERLKGVDSTLKIQPAELGDSAVYLCASSLGGNTEAFFGQGTRLTVV.

The rearrangement links TRBV4-1 to TRBJ2-1; 8 bases agree with TRBD2. CDR3 length equals 15 residues. With 8 bases clipped from V and 5 bases from J, the junction kept 11 bases outside the gene matches. Per the germline V gene, CDR1 is MGHRA and CDR2 is YSYEKL. The CDR3 spells CASPLGREGHNEQFF. CDR3 DNA: TGCGCCAGCCCCCTCGGGAGGGAAGGACACAATGAGCAGTTCTTC.

The rearrangement uses TRBV5-1 and TRBJ2-1; 11 bases line up with TRBD2. Trimming at V came to 0 bases and at J to 8 bases, leaving 4 bases not matched to a gene. The CDR3 totals 15 residues. Germline CDR1 is SGHRS and CDR2 is YFSETQ. CDR3 region: CASSLGTSGGDEQFF. DNA of the CDR3: TGCGCCAGCAGCTTGGGAACTAGCGGGGGAGATGAGCAGTTCTTC.

The chain links TRBV7-2 to TRBJ2-7; perhaps TRBD1 as D (5 bases). The CDR3 totals 14 residues. The V end was cut by 6 bases, the J end by 0 bases, with 12 bases between. Per the germline V gene, CDR1 is SGHTA and CDR2 is FQGNSA. For the CDR3, the DNA is TGTGCCAGCAGGCGACAGAGAAGCTCCTACGAGCAGTACTTC. Translating gives CASRRQRSSYEQYF. The full variable domain, rest sourced from reference TRBV7-2 and TRBJ2-7, is GAGVSQSPSNKVTEKGKDVELRCDPISGHTALYWYRQSLGQGLEFLIYFQGNSAPDKSGLPSDRFSAERTGGSVSTLTIQRTQQEDSAVYLCASRRQRSSYEQYFGPGTRLTVT.

The chain recombines TRBV15 with TRBJ1-4; TRBD1 matches at 9 bases. After removal of 3 bases from V and 5 bases from J, the junction contained 7 bases not matched to a gene. Per the germline V gene, CDR1 is LNHNV and CDR2 is YYDKDF (reference sequence). This CDR3 region has 16 residues. CDR3 DNA sequence: TGTGCCACCAGCAGGGAGTCAGGGACAGGGAATGAAAAACTGTTTTTT. Translating it yields CATSRESGTGNEKLFF.

This chain links TRBV6-5 with TRBJ2-2; TRBD2 matches at 10 bases. Trimming removed 7 bases from V and 3 bases from J; junction bases left unmatched: 5. This CDR3 is built from 15 residues. Germline V lookup: CDR1 MNHEY, CDR2 SVGAGI. The CDR3 DNA reads as TGTGCCAGCACCACCCTAGCGGGGGACACCGGGGAGCTGTTTTTT. Translation gives CASTTLAGDTGELFF.

The genes are TRBV27 and TRBJ2-2; the D is unclear. Trimming took off 7 bases at V and 6 bases at J, with 15 bases between the two ends. The CDR3 runs to 14 residues. Germline CDR1 reads MNHEY; CDR2 reads SMNVEV (reference sequence). The CDR3, as DNA: TGTGCCAGCACCGAGATGACAAATTCCGGGGAGCTGTTTTTT. This gives the protein CASTEMTNSGELFF.

J is TRBJ1-2 and V is TRBV28; 8 bases are shared with TRBD1. The germline V gene encodes CDR1 MDHEN and CDR2 SYDVKM. The V and J ends lost 6 bases and 6 bases, in that order; junction bases with no gene match: 9. This CDR3 contains 14 residues. This CDR3 reads CASSGQGLDHGYTF. The CDR3 DNA follows: TGTGCCAGCAGCGGACAGGGCCTAGACCATGGCTACACCTTC.

The chain employs TRBV5-6 and TRBJ1-1; 7 bases are a match to TRBD1. The germline gives CDR1 SGHDT, CDR2 YYEEEE. V lost 0 bases to trimming and J lost 3 bases; unmatched junction nucleotides: 8. The CDR3 consists of 16 residues. The CDR3 is CASSLDQGGGYTEAFF. As DNA, the CDR3 is TGTGCCAGCAGCTTGGATCAGGGGGGTGGGTACACTGAAGCTTTCTTT.

Here the CDR3 DNA reads TGTGCCAGCAGCTTAGCGACCTGGGTACAGGGTAACACCGGGGAGCTGTTTTTT. It encodes CASSLATWVQGNTGELFF. The chain recombines TRBV7-6 with TRBJ2-2; D is perhaps TRBD1 (6 bases). The CDR3 loop spans 18 amino acids. V lost 0 bases to trimming and J lost 2 bases, with 16 bases between them. The germline V gene encodes CDR1 SGHVS and CDR2 FNYEAQ.

The chain combines TRBV9 with TRBJ1-3, with 7 positions matching TRBD1. With V trimmed by 0 bases and J by 8 bases, 14 bases remained unmatched. This CDR3 comprises 17 residues. Looked up from germline, CDR1 is SGDLS and CDR2 is YYNGEE. This CDR3 reads CASSVDLGVGGRDTIYF. CDR3 coding DNA: TGTGCCAGCAGCGTAGATCTTGGAGTAGGGGGCCGGGACACCATATATTTT.

The chain is built from TRBV7-8 and TRBJ1-2; tentative D call: TRBD1 (5 bases). V lost 5 bases, J lost 0 bases, and 16 bases lay in between. The CDR3 runs 16 residues. Germline V lookup: CDR1 SGHVS, CDR2 FQNEAQ. The CDR3 loop is CASSLSTENANYGYTF. In nucleotides, the CDR3 is TGTGCCAGCAGCCTATCGACAGAAAACGCTAACTATGGCTACACCTTC.

The chain recombines TRBV2 with TRBJ1-1; D ambiguous. Germline CDR1 reads SNHLY; CDR2 reads FYNNEI. The ends were cut back, 7 bases at V and 1 base at J, with 7 bases in the middle. The CDR3 runs 12 residues. CDR3 loop: CASILWNTEAFF. The CDR3 DNA sequence: TGTGCCAGCATACTCTGGAACACTGAAGCTTTCTTT. Using reference TRBV2 and TRBJ1-1 for the parts outside the CDR3, the full variable domain is EPEVTQTPSHQVTQMGQEVILRCVPISNHLYFYWYRQILGQKVEFLVSFYNNEISEKSEIFDDQFSVERPDGSNFTLKIRSTKLEDSAMYFCASILWNTEAFFGQGTRLTVV.

This chain links TRBV14 with TRBJ2-1; 8 positions agree with TRBD2. From germline, CDR1 is SGHDN and CDR2 FVKESK. J was trimmed by 10 bases and V by 0 bases; bases with no gene match: 5. There are 14 residues in the CDR3. CDR3 in amino acids: CASSQDVVAGEQFF. CDR3 in DNA: TGTGCCAGCAGCCAAGATGTGGTAGCGGGGGAGCAGTTCTTC.

This clone rates as medium-sized. The chain combines TRBV6-6 with TRBJ1-1; 10 positions agree with TRBD1. The CDR3 runs to 16 residues. Germline V gives CDR1 MNHNY, CDR2 SVGAGI (reference sequence). Germline trimming cut 6 bases from V and 0 bases from J; bases unmatched to any gene: 7. The chain's CDR3 is CASRTTGGEVNTEAFF. Written as DNA, the CDR3 is TGTGCCAGCAGGACGACAGGGGGCGAGGTGAACACTGAAGCTTTCTTT.

The CDR3 reads CARGTRRDTQYF. The DNA of the CDR3 is TGTGCCCGCGGGACCCGCAGAGATACGCAGTATTTT. The V call is TRBV2, the J call TRBJ2-3; TRBD2 is a possible D gene (6 bases). Germline V gives CDR1 SNHLY, CDR2 FYNNEI. This CDR3 is 12 amino acids long. With 11 bases removed from V and 5 bases from J, the gap between germline ends came to 14 bases.

V is TRBV5-1 and J is TRBJ2-7; the D gene is possibly TRBD1 (5 bases). Germline-derived CDR1 and CDR2 are SGHRS and YFSETQ. The CDR3 is made up of 14 amino acids. V was pared by 3 bases and J by 3 bases, with 13 bases between. The CDR3, as DNA: TGCGCCAGCAGCTCTGACGACAGCTTCTACGAGCAGTACTTC. It yields the protein CASSSDDSFYEQYF. Combining the CDR3 with reference TRBV5-1 and TRBJ2-7 gives the whole variable domain KAGVTQTPRYLIKTRGQQVTLSCSPISGHRSVSWYQQTPGQGLQFLFEYFSETQRNKGNFPGRFSGRQFSNSRSEMNVSTLELGDSALYLCASSSDDSFYEQYFGPGTRLTVT.

V and J are TRBV5-4 and TRBJ2-5, with 13 bases fitting TRBD2. This CDR3 region has 17 residues. V lost 2 bases and J lost 0; bases outside the gene matches: 4. Germline assignment: CDR1 SGHNT and CDR2 YYREEE (reference sequence). CDR3 amino acids: CASSFGLAGDYQETQYF. CDR3 nucleotides: TGTGCCAGCAGCTTTGGACTAGCGGGGGATTACCAAGAGACCCAGTACTTC. The full variable domain, rest sourced from reference TRBV5-4 and TRBJ2-5, is ETGVTQSPTHLIKTRGQQVTLRCSSQSGHNTVSWYQQALGQGPQFIFQYYREEENGRGNFPPRFSGLQFPNYSSELNVNALELDDSALYLCASSFGLAGDYQETQYFGPGTRLLVL.

The genes are TRBV4-2 and TRBJ1-1, with D possibly being TRBD1 (6 bases). The CDR3 loop spans 15 amino acids. Germline CDR1 and CDR2: LGHNA and YNFKEQ. Trimming left V 4 bases short and J 4 bases short, with 16 bases between. CDR3 sequence reads: CASSPWGGAITEAFF. For the CDR3, the DNA is TGTGCCAGCAGCCCCTGGGGGGGGGCTATCACTGAAGCTTTCTTT.

V usage is TRBV7-2 and J usage is TRBJ1-3; 7 positions match TRBD1. The CDR3 consists of 18 residues. J gave up 4 bases and V 3 bases, and 15 bases lay outside the gene matches. Germline CDR1 is SGHTA and CDR2 is FQGNSA. The CDR3 reads CASSLYRFGTVQGNTIYF. DNA of the CDR3: TGTGCCAGCAGCTTGTATAGGTTCGGGACAGTCCAAGGAAACACCATATATTTT. The whole variable domain, remainder taken from reference TRBV7-2 and TRBJ1-3, is GAGVSQSPSNKVTEKGKDVELRCDPISGHTALYWYRQSLGQGLEFLIYFQGNSAPDKSGLPSDRFSAERTGGSVSTLTIQRTQQEDSAVYLCASSLYRFGTVQGNTIYFGEGSWLTVV.

The gene calls are TRBV25-1 and TRBJ1-2; TRBD1 might be the D (5 bases). The CDR3 loop spans 14 amino acids. Trimming removed 3 bases from V and 3 bases from J, with 11 bases in between. CDR1 and CDR2 (germline): MGHDK, SYGVNS. CDR3 residues: CASSDDSIYYGYTF. CDR3 bases: TGTGCCAGCAGTGATGACAGTATATACTATGGCTACACCTTC.

This clone was picked up a small number of times. The chain is built from TRBV27 and TRBJ2-5; perhaps TRBD2 as D (6 bases). CDR1 is MNHEY and CDR2 is SMNVEV in the germline V gene (reference sequence). V lost 0 bases and J lost 5, with 16 bases in between. The CDR3 totals 16 residues. CDR3 coding DNA: TGTGCCAGCAGTTTATCAGGGAGGACCTATTGGGAGACCCAGTACTTC. Translation: CASSLSGRTYWETQYF.

This clone has a single count. The rearrangement uses TRBV6-1 and TRBJ2-1; 8 bases align to TRBD1. CDR1 is MNHNS and CDR2 is SASEGT in the germline V gene. V dropped 0 bases and J dropped 6; count of bases not matched to a gene: 1. The length of the CDR3 is 14 residues. The CDR3 protein is CASSEATGANEQFF. DNA of the CDR3: TGTGCCAGCAGTGAAGCGACAGGGGCCAATGAGCAGTTCTTC.